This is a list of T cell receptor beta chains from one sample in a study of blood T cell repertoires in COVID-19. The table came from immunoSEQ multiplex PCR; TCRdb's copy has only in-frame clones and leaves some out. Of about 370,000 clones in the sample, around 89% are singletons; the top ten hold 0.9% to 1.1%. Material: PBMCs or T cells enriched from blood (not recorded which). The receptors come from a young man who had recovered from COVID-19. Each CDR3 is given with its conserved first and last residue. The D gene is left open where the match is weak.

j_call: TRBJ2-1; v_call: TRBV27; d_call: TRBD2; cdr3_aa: CASSPYFSGHWGGNEQFF
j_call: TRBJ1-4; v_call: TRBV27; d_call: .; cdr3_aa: CASSYGSGFPKLFF
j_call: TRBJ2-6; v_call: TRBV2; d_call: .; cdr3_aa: CASRDSLSGANVLTF
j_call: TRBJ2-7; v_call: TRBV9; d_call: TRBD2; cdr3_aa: CASSVDLLAGSHEQYF
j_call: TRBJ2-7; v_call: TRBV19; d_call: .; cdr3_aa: CASSETGRHEQYF
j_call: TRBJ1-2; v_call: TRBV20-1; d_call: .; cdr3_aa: CSARVRGYTF
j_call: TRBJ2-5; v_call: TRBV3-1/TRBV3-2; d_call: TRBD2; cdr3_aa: CASSQGVILADQETQYF
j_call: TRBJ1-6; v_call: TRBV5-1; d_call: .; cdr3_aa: CASSAGAAYNSPLHF
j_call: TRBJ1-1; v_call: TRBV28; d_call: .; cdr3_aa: CATTKTRSAFF
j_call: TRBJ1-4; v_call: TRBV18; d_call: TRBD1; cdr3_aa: CASSPRLGTANEKLFF
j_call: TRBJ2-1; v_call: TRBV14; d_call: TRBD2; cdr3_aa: CASSQDFWTSDYNEQFF
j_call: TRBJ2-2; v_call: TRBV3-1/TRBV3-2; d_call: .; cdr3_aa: CASSQAGRDSGELFF
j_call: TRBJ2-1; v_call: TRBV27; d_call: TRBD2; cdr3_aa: CASSFGTSGGSEQFF
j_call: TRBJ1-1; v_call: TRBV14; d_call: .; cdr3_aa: CASSYGGGTEAFF
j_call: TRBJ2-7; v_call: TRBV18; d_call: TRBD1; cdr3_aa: CASSPPGQPYEQYF